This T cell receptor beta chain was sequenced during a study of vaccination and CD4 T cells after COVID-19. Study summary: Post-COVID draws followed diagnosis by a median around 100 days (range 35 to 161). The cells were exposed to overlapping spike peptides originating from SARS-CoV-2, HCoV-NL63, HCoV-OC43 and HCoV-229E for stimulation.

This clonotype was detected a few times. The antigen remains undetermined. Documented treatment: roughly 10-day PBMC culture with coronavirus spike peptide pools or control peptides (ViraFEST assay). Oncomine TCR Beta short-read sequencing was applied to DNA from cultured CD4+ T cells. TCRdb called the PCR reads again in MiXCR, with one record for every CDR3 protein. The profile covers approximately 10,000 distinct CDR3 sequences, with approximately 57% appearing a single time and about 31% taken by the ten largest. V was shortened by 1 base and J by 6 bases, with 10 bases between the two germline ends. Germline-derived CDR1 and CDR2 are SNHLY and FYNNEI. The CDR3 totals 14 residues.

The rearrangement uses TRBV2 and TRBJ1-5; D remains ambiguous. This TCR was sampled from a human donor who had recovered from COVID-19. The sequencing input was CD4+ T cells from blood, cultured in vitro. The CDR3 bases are TGTGCCAGCAGTGAAGTCGCAGAGTCTCAGCCCCAGCATTTT. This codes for CASSEVAESQPQHF. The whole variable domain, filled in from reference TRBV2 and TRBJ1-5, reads EPEVTQTPSHQVTQMGQEVILRCVPISNHLYFYWYRQILGQKVEFLVSFYNNEISEKSEIFDDQFSVERPDGSNFTLKIRSTKLEDSAMYFCASSEVAESQPQHFGDGTRLSIL.